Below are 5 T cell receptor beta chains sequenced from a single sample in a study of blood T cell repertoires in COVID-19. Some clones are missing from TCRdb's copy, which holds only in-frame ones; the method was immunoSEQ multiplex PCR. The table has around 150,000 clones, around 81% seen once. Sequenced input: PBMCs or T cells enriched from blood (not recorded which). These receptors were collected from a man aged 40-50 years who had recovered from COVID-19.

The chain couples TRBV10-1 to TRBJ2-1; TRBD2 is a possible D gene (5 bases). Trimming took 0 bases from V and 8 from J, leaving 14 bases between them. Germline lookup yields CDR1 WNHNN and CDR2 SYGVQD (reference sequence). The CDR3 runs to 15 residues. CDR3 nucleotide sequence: TGCGCCAGCAGTGAGTCGATCGCGGGCTGGGATGAGCAGTTCTTC. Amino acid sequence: CASSESIAGWDEQFF.

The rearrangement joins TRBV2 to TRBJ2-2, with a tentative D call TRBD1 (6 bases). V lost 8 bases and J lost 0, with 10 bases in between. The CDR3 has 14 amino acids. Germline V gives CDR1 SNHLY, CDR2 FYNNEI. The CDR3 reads CASSGTSNTGELFF. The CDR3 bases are TGTGCCAGCTCCGGGACATCGAACACCGGGGAGCTGTTTTTT.

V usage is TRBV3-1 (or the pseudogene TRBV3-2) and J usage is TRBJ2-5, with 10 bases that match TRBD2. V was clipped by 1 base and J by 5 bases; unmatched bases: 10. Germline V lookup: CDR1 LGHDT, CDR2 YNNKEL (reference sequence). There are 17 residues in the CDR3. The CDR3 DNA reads TGTGCCAGCAGCCAAGGGGGAGCGGGGGGGCCGATTGAGACCCAGTACTTC. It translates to CASSQGGAGGPIETQYF.

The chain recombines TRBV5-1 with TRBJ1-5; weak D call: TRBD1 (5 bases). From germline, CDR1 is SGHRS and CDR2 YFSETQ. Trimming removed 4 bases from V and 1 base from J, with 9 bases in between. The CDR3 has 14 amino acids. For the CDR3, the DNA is TGCGCCAGCAGCGAAGGGGTGAGCAATCAGCCCCAGCATTTT. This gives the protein CASSEGVSNQPQHF.

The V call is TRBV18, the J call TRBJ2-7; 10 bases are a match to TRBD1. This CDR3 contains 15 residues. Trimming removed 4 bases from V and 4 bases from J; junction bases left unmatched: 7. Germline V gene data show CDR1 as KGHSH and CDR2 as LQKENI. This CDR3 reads CASSLLGTGDYEQYF. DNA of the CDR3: TGTGCCAGCTCACTTCTAGGGACAGGGGATTACGAGCAGTACTTC.